This T cell receptor beta chain was captured in a study of beta chain features in type 1 diabetes. The study's findings and limits: Shorter TCRB CDR3s, moderately but significantly so, marked every one of the four CD4+ subsets in Type 1 diabetes patients.

Turning to this clone: Its antigen is unidentified.

CDR3 length: 12 amino acids. Germline lookup yields CDR1 LNHDA and CDR2 SQIVND (reference sequence). J gave up 7 bases and V 9 bases, and 2 bases lay outside the gene matches. Sequenced material consisted of expressed TCRB transcripts (all of the isolated RNA was reverse transcribed). Some clones are missing from TCRdb's copy, which holds only in-frame ones; the method was immunoSEQ multiplex PCR. The profile shows around 690,000 clones, around 12% of them singletons. This receptor was identified in a man younger than 45 with type 1 diabetes. The chain joins TRBV19 to TRBJ2-3; 12 positions agree with TRBD2. The sample was naive CD4+ T cells from blood. CDR3 in amino acids: CASGLAGNTQYF. CDR3 sequence (DNA): TGTGCCAGCGGACTAGCGGGGAATACGCAGTATTTT.